A selection of T cell receptor beta chains follows, all from one sample in a study of blood T cell repertoires in COVID-19. TCRdb keeps only in-frame clones here, not all; method: immunoSEQ multiplex PCR. In the table there are about 210,000 clones, 83% of which are singletons. The source material was peripheral blood. The source is a woman aged 40 to 50 with active or convalescent COVID-19. CDR3s include the opening cysteine and the closing phenylalanine or tryptophan. D genes are given only for firm matches. Size is omitted from some rows. Given values are once, few, many or a class for expanded clones.

J gene | clone size | V gene | D gene | CDR3 protein | CDR3 DNA
TRBJ1-1 | NA | TRBV4-3 | TRBD1 | CASSLGQGLAFF | TGCGCCAGCAGCCTAGGACAGGGGTTGGCTTTCTTT
TRBJ1-1 | once | TRBV19 | TRBD1 | CASSALPRTGSDTEAFF | TGTGCCAGTAGTGCGCTCCCTCGGACAGGGTCGGACACTGAAGCTTTCTTT
TRBJ2-1 | NA | TRBV30 | NA | CAWSPGSREDEQFF | TGTGCCTGGAGCCCTGGGAGCCGTGAGGATGAGCAGTTCTTC
TRBJ1-4 | NA | TRBV5-1 | NA | CASSGQGQNEKLFF | TGCGCCAGCAGCGGTCAGGGGCAGAATGAAAAACTGTTTTTT
TRBJ2-2 | NA | TRBV6-1 | NA | CASSETAGTGELFF | TGTGCCAGCAGTGAAACGGCGGGCACCGGGGAGCTGTTTTTT
TRBJ2-3 | NA | TRBV24-1 | TRBD2 | CATSDTTSGSTDTQYF | TGTGCCACCAGTGATACAACTAGCGGGAGCACAGATACGCAGTATTTT
TRBJ2-5 | NA | TRBV23-1 | TRBD1 | CASSPGPRSIDLSTTGERETQYF | TGCGCCAGCAGTCCAGGTCCCCGCTCAATCGACCTCAGTACCACAGGGGAAAGGGAGACCCAGTACTTC
TRBJ1-2 | NA | TRBV28 | TRBD1 | CASSSTRQGGGYTF | TGTGCCAGCAGTTCTACTAGACAGGGCGGTGGCTACACCTTC
TRBJ1-3 | NA | TRBV24-1 | TRBD1 | CATSDGGQPFSGSGNTIYF | TGTGCCACCAGTGATGGGGGACAGCCTTTTAGTGGCTCTGGAAACACCATATATTTT
TRBJ2-2 | NA | TRBV19 | NA | CASSYDRLTGELFF | TGTGCCAGTAGTTACGACAGGCTCACCGGGGAGCTGTTTTTT
TRBJ1-1 | NA | TRBV30 | NA | CAWRGGPNTEAFF | TGTGCCTGGAGAGGAGGACCGAACACTGAAGCTTTCTTT
TRBJ1-6 | many | TRBV5-4 | NA | CASSLDTIYNSPLHF | TGTGCCAGCAGCTTGGACACTATCTATAATTCACCCCTCCACTTT
TRBJ2-7 | NA | TRBV6-1 | NA | CASSEIAGDSEQYF | TGTGCCAGCAGTGAGATAGCAGGGGATTCCGAGCAGTACTTC
TRBJ1-4 | NA | TRBV19 | NA | CASSIGGKEREKLFF | TGTGCCAGTAGTATAGGAGGGAAGGAGCGAGAAAAACTGTTTTTT
TRBJ2-3 | NA | TRBV5-1 | TRBD2 | CASSLRSGTSGSTDTQYF | TGCGCCAGCAGCTTGAGATCAGGGACTAGCGGGAGCACAGATACGCAGTATTTT
TRBJ2-1 | once | TRBV7-9 | TRBD2 | CASSLGAGGRDEQFF | TGTGCCAGCAGCTTAGGAGCGGGGGGGCGCGATGAGCAGTTCTTC
TRBJ1-1 | NA | TRBV7-3 | NA | CASSLQGNTEAFF | TGTGCCAGCAGCCTGCAGGGGAACACTGAAGCTTTCTTT
TRBJ2-1 | NA | TRBV5-1 | TRBD1 | CASSLIGTGLGNEQFF | TGCGCCAGCAGCTTGATAGGGACAGGCCTCGGCAATGAGCAGTTCTTC
TRBJ2-7 | NA | TRBV6-5 | NA | CASSYADSSYEQYF | TGTGCCAGCAGTTACGCCGATAGCTCCTACGAGCAGTACTTC
TRBJ2-7 | NA | TRBV4-3 | NA | CASSQNRAYEQYF | TGCGCCAGCAGCCAAAACAGGGCCTACGAGCAGTACTTC